The subject of this entry is one T cell receptor (beta chain). Its matching antigen is unknown. Template: tumor biopsy or peripheral blood genomic DNA, roughly 600-6,004 ng per sample. The germline CDR1 and CDR2 sequences are GTSNPN and SVGIG (reference sequence). The CDR3 spans 18 residues. V was trimmed by 0 bases and J by 0 bases, leaving 21 bases between them. This sample is part of a study of T cells in tumors after PD-1 blockade. On the study more broadly: During anti-PD-1 treatment, some patients continued daily vismodegib 150 mg. Peripheral blood samples averaged around 40,000 unique clonotypes and about 120,000 templates. Findings of the study overall: Blood contained approximately 40% of the tumor's TCR clonotypes.

TCRdb's copy holds only in-frame clones and misses some; the assay was immunoSEQ multiplex PCR. The sample includes around 50,000 clones, more than 75% of them seen just once. The sequence derives from a human donor with basal cell carcinoma. The V call is TRBV30, the J call TRBJ2-7; D gene unclear. The sequencing here drew on PBMCs, taken before anti-PD-1 treatment. The DNA of the CDR3 is TGTGCCTGGAGTGTACCACGATCCACACCCTCAAGCTCCTACGAGCAGTACTTC. Translating it yields CAWSVPRSTPSSSYEQYF.